The rows below give T cell receptor beta chains drawn from one sample of a study of PD-L1 blockade in urothelial cancer. The repertoire was sequenced with immunoSEQ multiplex PCR; TCRdb's copy has only in-frame clones and lacks some. The top ten hold 0.85% to 1% of the sample, which has 85,000 to 90,000 clones, about 90% seen once. The specimen comprised PBMCs, sampled around atezolizumab (anti-PD-L1) treatment. Receptors originate from a woman of 80 years or more with urothelial cancer. The CDR3 runs from the conserved cysteine through the conserved F or W. A D gene is named only where the DNA matches it firmly. Rows may omit the clone size; those that give it use once, few, many or a size class.

TRBV10-1	14	.	TRBJ2-1	.	CASSKNYLYNEQFF	TGCGCCAGCAGCAAGAACTACCTCTACAATGAGCAGTTCTTC
TRBV28	14	.	TRBJ2-7	.	CASSFGTSSYEQYF	TGTGCCAGCAGTTTCGGGACATCCTCCTACGAGCAGTACTTC
TRBV7-3	14	.	TRBJ2-1	.	CASSLSLASREQFF	TGTGCCAGCAGCTTATCTCTTGCTAGCAGAGAGCAGTTCTTC
TRBV7-9	14	.	TRBJ2-7	.	CASRYTGTSYEQYF	TGTGCCAGCAGGTATACCGGGACATCCTACGAGCAGTACTTC
TRBV4-2	18	.	TRBJ2-1	TRBD2	CASSQEGLARSSYNEQFF	TGTGCCAGCAGCCAAGAGGGACTAGCGAGGAGCTCCTACAATGAGCAGTTCTTC
TRBV11-2	16	.	TRBJ1-2	TRBD1	CASSRYDRVDLYGYTF	TGTGCCAGCAGTCGATACGACAGGGTGGACCTCTATGGCTACACCTTC
TRBV29-1	15	.	TRBJ2-7	TRBD2	CSVAGLAGVPYEQYF	TGCAGCGTTGCCGGCCTAGCGGGAGTCCCCTACGAGCAGTACTTC
TRBV5-1	14	.	TRBJ2-3	TRBD2	CASSFVLAEDTQYF	TGCGCCAGCAGCTTCGTACTAGCGGAAGATACGCAGTATTTT
TRBV6-1	11	.	TRBJ1-5	.	CATGGAQPQHF	TGTGCCACCGGGGGGGCTCAGCCCCAGCATTTT
TRBV5-1	13	.	TRBJ2-1	.	CASSLGREGEQFF	TGCGCCAGCAGCTTGGGGCGGGAAGGGGAGCAGTTCTTC
TRBV5-8	13	.	TRBJ1-2	.	CASSLEDSYGYTF	TGTGCCAGCAGCTTAGAGGACAGCTATGGCTACACCTTC
TRBV10-3	16	.	TRBJ1-4	TRBD1	CAISPRTGFGNEKLFF	TGTGCCATCAGCCCACGGACAGGGTTCGGGAATGAAAAACTGTTTTTT
TRBV5-1	15	.	TRBJ2-5	TRBD2	CASSLGLAGESHQYF	TGCGCCAGCAGCTTGGGACTAGCGGGAGAGTCCCACCAGTACTTC
TRBV5-1	15	once	TRBJ2-1	TRBD2	CASSPTSGGHNEQFF	TGCGCCAGCAGCCCGACTAGCGGGGGTCACAATGAGCAGTTCTTC
TRBV11-2	15	few	TRBJ2-1	TRBD1	CASSLGQGNLDEQFF	TGTGCCAGCAGCTTAGGACAGGGGAATTTGGATGAGCAGTTCTTC
TRBV19	15	once	TRBJ1-2	.	CASRPSNRVSNGYTF	TGTGCCAGTAGACCCTCTAACAGGGTCAGTAATGGCTACACCTTC
TRBV28	21	.	TRBJ2-1	TRBD2	CASSFADRTWVGGRFGNEQFF	TGTGCCAGCAGTTTCGCCGACAGGACGTGGGTTGGCGGGAGGTTCGGGAATGAGCAGTTCTTC
TRBV9	16	.	TRBJ1-3	.	CASSPTTVQTGNTIYF	TGTGCCAGCAGCCCGACGACAGTACAGACTGGAAACACCATATATTTT
TRBV5-1	18	once	TRBJ2-1	TRBD2	CASSSRGAASGRLNEQFF	TGCGCCAGCTCCTCCCGGGGGGCGGCTAGCGGGCGTCTCAATGAGCAGTTCTTC
TRBV6-1	16	.	TRBJ2-5	TRBD2	CASSAEIAGGPETQYF	TGTGCCAGCAGTGCAGAAATAGCGGGAGGGCCAGAGACCCAGTACTTC
TRBV28	15	.	TRBJ2-3	.	CASSPTGAWEDTQYF	TGTGCCAGCAGCCCGACTGGTGCTTGGGAGGATACGCAGTATTTT
TRBV27	14	.	TRBJ1-1	.	CASRHAGYGTEAFF	TGTGCCAGCAGACATGCAGGGTACGGCACTGAAGCTTTCTTT
TRBV29-1	16	.	TRBJ1-2	.	CSVTSSGGELNYGYTF	TGCAGCGTTACGTCATCTGGGGGCGAGTTGAACTATGGCTACACCTTC
TRBV6-5	15	.	TRBJ2-1	TRBD1	CASSYSRDSIGEQFF	TGTGCCAGCAGTTACTCGAGGGACAGTATCGGTGAGCAGTTCTTC
TRBV5-1	14	.	TRBJ1-1	.	CASSIQEMNTEAFF	TGCGCCAGCAGCATACAGGAGATGAACACTGAAGCTTTCTTT
TRBV2	14	.	TRBJ1-1	.	CASSVIPRNTEAFF	TGTGCCAGCAGTGTCATCCCGAGGAACACTGAAGCTTTCTTT
TRBV27	15	.	TRBJ2-1	.	CASSGGRSSYNEQFF	TGTGCCAGCAGTGGGGGGAGGTCCTCCTACAATGAGCAGTTCTTC
TRBV7-7	15	once	TRBJ2-7	TRBD2	CASSPRLAGPYEQYF	TGTGCCAGCAGCCCCCGACTAGCGGGGCCCTACGAGCAGTACTTC
TRBV15	15	.	TRBJ2-7	TRBD1	CAASRRTGGKNEQYF	TGTGCCGCCAGCAGGCGGACAGGGGGTAAAAACGAGCAGTACTTC
TRBV29-1	13	.	TRBJ1-5	.	CSVSGQKNQPQHF	TGCAGCGTTTCTGGACAGAAAAATCAGCCCCAGCATTTT
TRBV7-9	16	.	TRBJ2-3	.	CASSSPQGRWEDTQYF	TGTGCCAGCAGCTCCCCCCAAGGGAGATGGGAAGATACGCAGTATTTT
TRBV6-4	14	.	TRBJ2-7	TRBD2	CASNESGSEFEQYF	TGTGCCAGCAACGAAAGCGGGAGTGAATTCGAGCAGTACTTC
TRBV5-1	16	.	TRBJ2-1	TRBD2	CASSFLAGVSYNEQFF	TGCGCCAGCAGCTTTCTAGCGGGAGTCTCATACAATGAGCAGTTCTTC